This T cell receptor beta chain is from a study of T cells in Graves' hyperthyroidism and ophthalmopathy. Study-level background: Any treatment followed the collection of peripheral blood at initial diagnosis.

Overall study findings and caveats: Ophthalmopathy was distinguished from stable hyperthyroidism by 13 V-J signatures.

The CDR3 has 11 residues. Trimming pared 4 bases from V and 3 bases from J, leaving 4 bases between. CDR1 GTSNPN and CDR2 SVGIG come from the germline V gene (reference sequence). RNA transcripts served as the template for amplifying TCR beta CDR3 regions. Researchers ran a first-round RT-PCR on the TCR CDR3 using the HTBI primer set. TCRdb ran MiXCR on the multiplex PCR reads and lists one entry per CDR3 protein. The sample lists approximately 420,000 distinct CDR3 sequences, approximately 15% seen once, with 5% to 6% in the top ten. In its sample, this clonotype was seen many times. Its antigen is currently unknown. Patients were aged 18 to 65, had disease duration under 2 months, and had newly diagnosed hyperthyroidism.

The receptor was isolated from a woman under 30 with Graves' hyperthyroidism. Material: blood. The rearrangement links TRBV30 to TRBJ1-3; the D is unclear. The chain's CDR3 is CAWTGGNTIYF. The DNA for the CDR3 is TGTGCCTGGACCGGTGGAAACACCATATATTTT.